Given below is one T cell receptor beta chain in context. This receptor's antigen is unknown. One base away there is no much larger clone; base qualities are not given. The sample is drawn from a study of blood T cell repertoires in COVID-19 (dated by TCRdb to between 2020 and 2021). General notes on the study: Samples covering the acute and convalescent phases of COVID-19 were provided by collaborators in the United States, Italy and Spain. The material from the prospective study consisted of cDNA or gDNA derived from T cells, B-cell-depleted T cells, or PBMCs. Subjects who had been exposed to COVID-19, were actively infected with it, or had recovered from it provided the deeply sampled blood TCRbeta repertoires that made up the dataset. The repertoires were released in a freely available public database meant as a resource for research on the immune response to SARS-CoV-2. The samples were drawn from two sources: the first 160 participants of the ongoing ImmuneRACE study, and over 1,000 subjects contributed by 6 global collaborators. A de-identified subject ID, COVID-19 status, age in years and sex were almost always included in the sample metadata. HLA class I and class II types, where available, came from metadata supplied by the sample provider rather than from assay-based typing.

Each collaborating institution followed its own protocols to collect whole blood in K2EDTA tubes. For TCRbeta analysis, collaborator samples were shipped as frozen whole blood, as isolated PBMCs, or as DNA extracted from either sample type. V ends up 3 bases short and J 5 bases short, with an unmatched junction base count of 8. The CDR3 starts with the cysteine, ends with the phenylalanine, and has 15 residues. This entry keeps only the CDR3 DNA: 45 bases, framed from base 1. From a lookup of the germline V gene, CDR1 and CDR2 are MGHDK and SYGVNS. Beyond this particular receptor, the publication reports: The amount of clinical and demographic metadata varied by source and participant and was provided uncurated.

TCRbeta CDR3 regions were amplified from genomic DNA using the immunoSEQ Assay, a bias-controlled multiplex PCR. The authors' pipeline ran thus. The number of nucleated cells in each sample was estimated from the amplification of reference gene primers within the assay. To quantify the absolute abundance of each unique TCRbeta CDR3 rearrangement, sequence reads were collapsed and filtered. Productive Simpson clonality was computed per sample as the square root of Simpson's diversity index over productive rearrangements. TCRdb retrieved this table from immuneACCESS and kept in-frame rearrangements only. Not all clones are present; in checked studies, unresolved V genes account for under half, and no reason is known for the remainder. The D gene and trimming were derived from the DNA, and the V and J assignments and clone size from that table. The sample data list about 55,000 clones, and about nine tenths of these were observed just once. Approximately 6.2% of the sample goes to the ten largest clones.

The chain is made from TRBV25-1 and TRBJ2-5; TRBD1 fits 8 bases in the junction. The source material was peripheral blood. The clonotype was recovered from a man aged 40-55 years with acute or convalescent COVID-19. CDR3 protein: CASSDSGQGRETQYF. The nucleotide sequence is TGTGCCAGCAGTGACTCTGGACAGGGCAGGGAGACCCAGTACTTC. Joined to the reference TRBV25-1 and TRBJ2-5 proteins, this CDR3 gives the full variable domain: EADIYQTPRYLVIGTGKKITLECSQTMGHDKMYWYQQDPGMELHLIHYSYGVNSTEKGDLSSESTVSRIRTEHFPLTLESARPSHTSQYLCASSDSGQGRETQYFGPGTRLLVL.